This is a list of T cell receptor beta chains from one sample in a study of OX40 agonist ivuxolimab in advanced cancers. The protocol was immunoSEQ multiplex PCR, while the TCRdb copy is restricted to in-frame clones and leaves out a portion. The sample lists 55,000 to 80,000 clones, roughly 83% occurring once. The specimen comprised CD4+ or CD8+ T cells sorted from blood, sampled in a trial of the OX40 agonist ivuxolimab. The receptors were gathered from an adult with an advanced solid tumor such as melanoma, head and neck, liver or kidney cancer. Both conserved end residues are part of each CDR3. The D gene is left open where the match is weak. Size tells how often a clone was seen (once, few, many) or the class of an expanded clone, and some rows leave it out.

TRBV18	TRBJ2-5	NA	TRBD2	CASSSPSGGETQYF	TGTGCCAGCTCATCACCCTCGGGAGGAGAGACCCAGTACTTC
TRBV4-3	TRBJ1-2	NA	TRBD1	CASSQQQGRSGYTF	TGCGCCAGCAGCCAACAACAGGGGCGTTCTGGCTACACCTTC
TRBV5-1	TRBJ2-7	NA	NA	CASSPASGAINEQYF	TGCGCCAGCAGCCCCGCATCGGGGGCTATCAACGAGCAGTACTTC
TRBV5-1	TRBJ2-3	NA	NA	CASSLGGADTQYF	TGCGCCAGCAGCCTGGGCGGGGCAGATACGCAGTATTTT
TRBV30	TRBJ1-3	NA	NA	CAWSRGGGNTIYF	TGTGCCTGGAGTCGGGGTGGGGGAAACACCATATATTTT
TRBV27	TRBJ1-6	NA	NA	CASSFRGSPLHF	TGTGCCAGCAGTTTTCGAGGTTCACCCCTCCACTTT
TRBV7-9	TRBJ1-1	few	NA	CASSYSSGTEAFF	TGTGCCAGCAGCTATTCCTCGGGGACTGAAGCTTTCTTT
TRBV29-1	TRBJ2-5	NA	NA	CSVDPGTQETQYF	TGCAGCGTTGACCCCGGGACACAAGAGACCCAGTACTTC
TRBV2	TRBJ1-2	NA	NA	CASERLDGYTF	TGTGCCAGCGAGAGGTTAGATGGCTACACCTTC
TRBV28	TRBJ2-7	NA	TRBD2	CASGGDGAYEQYF	TGTGCCAGCGGGGGGGACGGAGCCTACGAGCAGTACTTC
TRBV9	TRBJ2-7	NA	TRBD1	CASSARTGAGEQYF	TGTGCCAGCAGCGCCAGGACAGGGGCCGGCGAGCAGTACTTC
TRBV27	TRBJ2-7	NA	TRBD1	CASSFGTGPYEQYF	TGTGCCAGCAGTTTCGGGACAGGTCCCTACGAGCAGTACTTC
TRBV2	TRBJ2-7	NA	TRBD1	CASRRTGTYEQYF	TGTGCCAGCAGACGGACAGGGACCTACGAGCAGTACTTC
TRBV2	TRBJ1-5	few	NA	CASSKEGVQPQHF	TGTGCCAGCAGCAAAGAGGGGGTTCAGCCCCAGCATTTT
TRBV19	TRBJ1-4	NA	TRBD1	CASSRTGANEKLFF	TGTGCCAGTAGTCGGACAGGGGCGAACGAAAAACTGTTTTTT
TRBV28	TRBJ1-1	NA	NA	CASSGLMKMNTEAFF	TGTGCCAGCAGTGGACTGATGAAAATGAACACTGAAGCTTTCTTT
TRBV5-1	TRBJ2-5	NA	TRBD2	CASSPAASGMEETQYF	TGCGCCAGCAGCCCGGCGGCTAGCGGGATGGAAGAGACCCAGTACTTC
TRBV5-1	TRBJ1-1	NA	NA	CASSWLEGNTEAFF	TGCGCCAGCAGCTGGCTTGAGGGTAACACTGAAGCTTTCTTT
TRBV6-5	TRBJ2-7	NA	TRBD1	CASSSSRDRGYEQYF	TGTGCCAGCAGTTCGTCCCGGGACAGGGGCTACGAGCAGTACTTC
TRBV11-3	TRBJ2-1	NA	TRBD2	CASSRSGGRARDEQFF	TGTGCCAGCAGCCGAAGTGGGGGGAGGGCCCGGGATGAGCAGTTCTTC
TRBV10-3	TRBJ1-5	NA	TRBD1	CAISESAGTGGEGPQHF	TGTGCCATCAGTGAGTCGGCAGGGACAGGGGGCGAGGGTCCCCAGCATTTT
TRBV27	TRBJ2-3	NA	TRBD2	CASSSSTSGSDTQYF	TGTGCCAGCAGTTCCTCGACTAGCGGGAGTGATACGCAGTATTTT
TRBV7-6	TRBJ2-7	few	TRBD2	CASSLGTSGIVSHEQYF	TGTGCCAGCAGCCTAGGGACTAGCGGGATCGTGTCCCACGAGCAGTACTTC
TRBV10-3	TRBJ2-1	NA	TRBD1	CAISDSGQAYNEQFF	TGTGCCATCAGTGACTCGGGACAGGCCTACAATGAGCAGTTCTTC
TRBV19	TRBJ1-2	once	TRBD1	CASSLHYYPGTGDYGYTF	TGTGCCAGTAGTTTGCACTACTACCCGGGGACAGGAGACTATGGCTACACCTTC